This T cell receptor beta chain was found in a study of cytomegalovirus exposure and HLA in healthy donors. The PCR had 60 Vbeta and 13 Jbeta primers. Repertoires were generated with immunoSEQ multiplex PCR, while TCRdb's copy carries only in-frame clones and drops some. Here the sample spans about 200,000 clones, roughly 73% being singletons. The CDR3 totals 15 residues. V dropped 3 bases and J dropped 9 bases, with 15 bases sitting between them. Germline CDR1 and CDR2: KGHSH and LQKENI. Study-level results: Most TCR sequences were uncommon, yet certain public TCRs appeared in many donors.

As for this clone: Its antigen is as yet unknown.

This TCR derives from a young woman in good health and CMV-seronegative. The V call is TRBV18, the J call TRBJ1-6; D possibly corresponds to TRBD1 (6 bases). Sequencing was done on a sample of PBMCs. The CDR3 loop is CASSPPQGRSSPLHF. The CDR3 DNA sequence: TGTGCCAGCTCACCTCCACAGGGAAGAAGTTCACCCCTCCACTTT.